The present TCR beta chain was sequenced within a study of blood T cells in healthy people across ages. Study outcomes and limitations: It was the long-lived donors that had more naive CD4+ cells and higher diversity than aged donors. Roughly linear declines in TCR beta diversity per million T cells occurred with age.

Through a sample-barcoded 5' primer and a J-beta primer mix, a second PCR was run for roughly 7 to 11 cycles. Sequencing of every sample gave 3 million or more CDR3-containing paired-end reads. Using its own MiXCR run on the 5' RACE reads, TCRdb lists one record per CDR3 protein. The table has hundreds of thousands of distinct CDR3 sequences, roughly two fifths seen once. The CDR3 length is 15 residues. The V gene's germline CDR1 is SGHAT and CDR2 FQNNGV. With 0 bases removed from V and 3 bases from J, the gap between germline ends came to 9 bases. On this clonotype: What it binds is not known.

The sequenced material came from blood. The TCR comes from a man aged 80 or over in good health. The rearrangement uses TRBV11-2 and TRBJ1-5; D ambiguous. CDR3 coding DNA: TGTGCCAGCAGCTTAGATATAGAACACAATCAGCCCCAGCATTTT. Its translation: CASSLDIEHNQPQHF.